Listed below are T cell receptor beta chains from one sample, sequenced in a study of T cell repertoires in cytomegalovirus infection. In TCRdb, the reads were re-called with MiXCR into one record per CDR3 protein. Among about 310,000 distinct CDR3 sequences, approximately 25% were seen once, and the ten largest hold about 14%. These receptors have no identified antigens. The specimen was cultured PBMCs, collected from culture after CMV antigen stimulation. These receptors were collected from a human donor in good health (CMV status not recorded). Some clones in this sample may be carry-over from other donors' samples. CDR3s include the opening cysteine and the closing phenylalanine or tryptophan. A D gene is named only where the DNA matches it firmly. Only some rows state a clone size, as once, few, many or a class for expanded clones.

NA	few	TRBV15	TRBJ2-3	TGTGCCACCAGCAGAGATCCCAGGGGTACAGATACGCAGTATTTT	CATSRDPRGTDTQYF
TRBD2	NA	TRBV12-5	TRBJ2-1	TGTGCTAGTGCCCTAGCGGGAGGATCCAATGAGCAGTTCTTC	CASALAGGSNEQFF
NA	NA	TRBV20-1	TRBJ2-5	TGCAGTGCTAGCCACCGTCCTGTGTACCAAGAGACCCAGTACTTC	CSASHRPVYQETQYF
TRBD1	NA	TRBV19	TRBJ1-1	TGTGCCAGTACCAATACATGGACAGGGAGGACTGAAGCTTTCTTT	CASTNTWTGRTEAFF
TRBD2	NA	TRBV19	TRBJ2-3	TGTGCCAGCCGGACTAGCGGTACAGATACGCAGTATTTT	CASRTSGTDTQYF
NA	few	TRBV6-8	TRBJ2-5	TGTGCCAGCGGGATGGAAGAGACCCAGTACTTC	CASGMEETQYF
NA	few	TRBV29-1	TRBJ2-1	TGCAGCGCCGTGAGTAGCGGATACAATGAGCAGTTCTTC	CSAVSSGYNEQFF
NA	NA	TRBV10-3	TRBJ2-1	TGTGCCATCAGGGCGCACAATGAGCAGTTCTTC	CAIRAHNEQFF
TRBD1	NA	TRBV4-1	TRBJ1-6	TGCGCCAGCAGCCAAACGCTCTACAGGGGAAGAAGCCTCCACTTT	CASSQTLYRGRSLHF
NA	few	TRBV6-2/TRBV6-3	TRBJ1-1	TGTGCCAGCAGTTACCTACACGCGAACACTGAAGCTTTCTTT	CASSYLHANTEAFF
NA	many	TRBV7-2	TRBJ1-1	TGTGCCAGCAGCTTAGTTGAGGGGCCCGTGAGTAGTCGAGCTTTCTTT	CASSLVEGPVSSRAFF
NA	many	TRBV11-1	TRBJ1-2	TGTGCCAGCAGCCCGGGACGGCACGGGCTCTATGGCTACACCTTC	CASSPGRHGLYGYTF
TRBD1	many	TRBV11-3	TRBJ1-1	TGTGCCAGCACCCTAGATTCGACAGGGGCGAACACTGAAGCTTTCTTT	CASTLDSTGANTEAFF
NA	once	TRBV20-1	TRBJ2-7	TGCAGTGCTTTGGGGGCGGGACTTACCCTCTCCGAGCAGTACTTC	CSALGAGLTLSEQYF
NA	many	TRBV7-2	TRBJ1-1	TGTGCCAGCAGCTTCCAGGGGACCATGAACACTGAAGCTTTCTTT	CASSFQGTMNTEAFF
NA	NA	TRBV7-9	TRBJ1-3	TGTGCCAGCAGCCCCGACAGCAGCTCTGGAAACACCATATATTTT	CASSPDSSSGNTIYF
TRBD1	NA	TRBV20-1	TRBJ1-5	TGCAGTGCTGGAATCCAGGGGGCCCAGCCCCAGCATTTT	CSAGIQGAQPQHF
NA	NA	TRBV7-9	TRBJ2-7	TGTGCCAGCAGCTTACCTATCTCCTACGAGCAGTACTTC	CASSLPISYEQYF
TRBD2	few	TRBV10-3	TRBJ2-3	TGTGCCATCAGCCCCTCAGCGGGAGAGGGGACAGATACGCAGTATTTT	CAISPSAGEGTDTQYF
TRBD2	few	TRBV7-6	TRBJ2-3	TGTGCCAGCAGCCCCGGGACTAGCGGGAGAGATACGCAGTATTTT	CASSPGTSGRDTQYF
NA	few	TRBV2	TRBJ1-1	TGTGCCAGCAGTGAACGAGCCGGGACATGGGGCCGGACTGAAGCTTTCTTT	CASSERAGTWGRTEAFF
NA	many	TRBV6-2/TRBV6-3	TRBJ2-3	TGTGCCAGCAGTTACTCTGGGGGAGCCACAGATACGCAGTATTTT	CASSYSGGATDTQYF
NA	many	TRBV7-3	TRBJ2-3	TGTGCCAGCAGCGGCCAAGGGGGTACGCAGTATTTT	CASSGQGGTQYF
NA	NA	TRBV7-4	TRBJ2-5	TGTGCCAGCATAGGGATTCTGGAGACCCAGTACTTC	CASIGILETQYF
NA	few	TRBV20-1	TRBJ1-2	TGCAGTGCTAGAGATGTCAGAGGGTATGGCTACACCTTC	CSARDVRGYGYTF
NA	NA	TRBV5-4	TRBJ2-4	TGTGCCAGCAGCTTGGCTGGGGGAGCCAAAAACATTCAGTACTTC	CASSLAGGAKNIQYF
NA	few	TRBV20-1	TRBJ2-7	TGCAGTGCAACAGGGATATCATCCTACGAGCAGTACTTC	CSATGISSYEQYF
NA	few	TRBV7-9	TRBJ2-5	TGTGCCAGCAGCTTAGCGTCGGACCCAGAGACCCAGTACTTC	CASSLASDPETQYF
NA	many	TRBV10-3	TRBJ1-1	TGTGCCACCCACTATCAGGGGATAGGCACTGAAGCTTTCTTT	CATHYQGIGTEAFF
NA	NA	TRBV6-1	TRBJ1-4	TGTGCCAGCAGACAGGGTTGGGAAAAACTGTTTTTT	CASRQGWEKLFF
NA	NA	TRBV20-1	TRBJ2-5	TGCAGTGCCCAAGCGGAGATGCAAGAGACCCAGTACTTC	CSAQAEMQETQYF
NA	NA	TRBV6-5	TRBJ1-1	TGTGCCAGCAGTTACTTATCGGGGATTACTGAAGCTTTCTTT	CASSYLSGITEAFF
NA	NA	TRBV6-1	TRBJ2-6	TGTGCCAGCAGGGTACAGGCGAGCTCTGGGGCCAACGTCCTGACTTTC	CASRVQASSGANVLTF
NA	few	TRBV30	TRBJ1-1	TGTGCCTGGAGTATCCGGGGAAACACTGAAGCTTTCTTT	CAWSIRGNTEAFF
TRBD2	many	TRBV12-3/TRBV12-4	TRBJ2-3	TGTGCCAGCAGTTCGGCTAGCGGGAGGGGGGACACAGATACGCAGTATTTT	CASSSASGRGDTDTQYF
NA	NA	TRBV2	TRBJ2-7	TGTGCCATAAGTATCGGAAAGATAGCGGTTGCTCTCGGGGGGCAGTACTTC	CAISIGKIAVALGGQYF
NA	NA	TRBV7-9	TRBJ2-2	TGTGCCAGCAGAGATCATCGGGGGGACAGGTCGAACACCGGGGAGCTGTTTTTT	CASRDHRGDRSNTGELFF
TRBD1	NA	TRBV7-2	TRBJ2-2	TGTGCCAGCAGTGGACAGGGTGTCGGGGAGCTGTTTTTT	CASSGQGVGELFF
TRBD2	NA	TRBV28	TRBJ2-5	TGTGCCAGCAGTTTAGCGGGAGGGCCCCGAGAGACCCAGTACTTC	CASSLAGGPRETQYF
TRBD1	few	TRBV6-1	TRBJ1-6	TGTGCCAGCAGTCTGACAGGGGGAAATTCACCCCTCCACTTT	CASSLTGGNSPLHF
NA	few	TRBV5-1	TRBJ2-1	TGCGCCAGCAACCGCCTGGGGGACAATGAGCAGTTCTTC	CASNRLGDNEQFF
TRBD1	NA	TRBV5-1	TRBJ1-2	TGCGCCAGCAGCTTGCCGACAGGGGACGCCAACTTGTTCTATGGCTACACCTTC	CASSLPTGDANLFYGYTF
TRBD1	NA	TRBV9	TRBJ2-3	TGTGCCAGCAGCCAGGGACAGAACACAGATACGCAGTATTTT	CASSQGQNTDTQYF
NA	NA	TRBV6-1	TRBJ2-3	TGTGCCAGCAGTGACAGCAGTTGGGGACCTCCGTCCGCAGATACGCAGTATTTT	CASSDSSWGPPSADTQYF
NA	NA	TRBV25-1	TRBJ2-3	TGTGCCAGCAGTGAACGCTGGGGGGCTCGGACAGATACGCAGTATTTT	CASSERWGARTDTQYF
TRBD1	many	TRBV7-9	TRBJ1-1	TGTGCCAGCAGCTCCCGCCCGGGACAGGGAGGCACTGAAGCTTTCTTT	CASSSRPGQGGTEAFF
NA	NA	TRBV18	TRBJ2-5	TGTGCCAGCTCACCACCGGTCCACCGGGGAGAGACCCAGTACTTC	CASSPPVHRGETQYF
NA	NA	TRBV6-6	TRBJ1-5	TGTGCCAGCATTATGACTGGGGGGAGTCATCAGCCCCAGCATTTT	CASIMTGGSHQPQHF
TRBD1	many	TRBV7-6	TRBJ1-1	TGTGCCAGCAGCCCCGATGGACAGGGGGCCTTGAACACTGAAGCTTTCTTT	CASSPDGQGALNTEAFF